This TCR beta chain was profiled in a study of blood T cells in healthy people across ages. Notes on the study in general: For the donors, CMV status was unknown and possibly confounded expanded clonotype changes.

Total RNA extracted from each sample amounted to at least 6 micrograms. Trimming took off 3 bases at V and 5 bases at J, with 10 bases between the two ends. The CDR3 spans 13 residues. Germline values: CDR1 LNHDA, CDR2 SQIVND (reference sequence). Alongside a J-beta primer mix, a sample-barcoded 5' primer served in a second PCR lasting roughly 6 to 11 cycles. Each CDR3 protein is one row after TCRdb ran MiXCR on the 5' RACE reads. The sample lists over 500,000 distinct CDR3 sequences, around a quarter occurring once. Turning to this clonotype: The antigen is unknown.

This sample also appeared in a second study, on T cells of mothers and their children. That paper adds: Slightly higher, non-significant overlap characterized related mother-child pairs relative to unrelated pairs.

Sequenced sample: blood. This chain links TRBV19 with TRBJ2-5, with D possibly being TRBD1 (5 bases). The receptor's source is a boy aged 2 to 9 in good health. CDR3 coding DNA: TGTGCCAGTAGTATGAATAAGGGGGAGACCCAGTACTTC. Translating it yields CASSMNKGETQYF.